The entry below gives a single TCR beta chain sequence along with its context. The protocol was immunoSEQ multiplex PCR, while the TCRdb copy is restricted to in-frame clones and leaves out a portion. The sample lists roughly 60,000 clones; about 85% were seen once. With V trimmed by 5 bases and J by 5 bases, 7 bases remained unmatched. The CDR3 runs 15 residues. Germline CDR1 SNHLY, CDR2 FYNNEI. This specimen comes from a study of blood T cell repertoires in COVID-19. The sequenced sample was peripheral blood. The chain combines TRBV2 with TRBJ2-2; 8 nucleotides agree with TRBD2. This TCR was recovered from an elderly woman with acute or convalescent COVID-19. This chain's CDR3 is CASSPPGLGTGELFF. DNA of the CDR3: TGTGCCAGCAGTCCCCCGGGACTAGGTACCGGGGAGCTGTTTTTT.